What follows is one TCR delta chain and its context. This could be a read error, since a much larger clone is one nucleotide away. Deletions cut 3 bases from V and 3 bases from J, with 25 bases between. Looked up from germline, CDR1 is GEAIGNYY and CDR2 is EKD. The CDR3 is 18 amino acids. This sample is part of a study of gamma-delta T cells after stem cell transplantation. TCRdb re-called the RT-PCR reads through CATT. The data show 12,000 or so delta-chain clones, with 1% to 1.5% seen just once and 9% to 12% held by the top ten. This TCR came from a human donor. It is not recorded whose cells these are; they may come from a transplant donor. Source material: gamma-delta T cells. V gene TRDV2 combines with J gene TRDJ1; a possible D gene is TRDD3 (6 bases). The CDR3 DNA reads TGTGCCTGTGACGCCGTCCGTTCCGGGGGAACCGGTCCCGATAAACTCATCTTT. Translated: CACDAVRSGGTGPDKLIF.